The table lists the clone carrying this T cell receptor (beta chain) with a count of one. The antigen remains undetermined. These data originate in a study of T cell responses to AZD1222 COVID-19 vaccine. Study outcomes and limitations: A reported finding is that nearly half of spike-specific TCRs target unmutated variant regions. Seropositive AZD1222 recipients at baseline numbered only six or seven.

Clones were read by immunoSEQ multiplex PCR, and TCRdb kept only the in-frame ones, dropping some. The sample comprises about 100,000 clones, roughly nine tenths of which are singletons, and about 2.7% rests with the top ten. Whether given at about 4 or about 12 weeks, second doses were pooled. The specimen was peripheral blood, collected 28 days after the second AZD1222 dose. The TCR was taken from an adult who received the AZD1222 COVID-19 vaccine.

The chain's CDR3 is CASSLDSPLHF. DNA of the CDR3: TGTGCCAGCAGTTTAGATTCACCCCTCCACTTT. V and J are TRBV12-3 or TRBV12-4 and TRBJ1-6; D remains ambiguous. The CDR3 consists of 11 residues. Between the trimmed V and J ends, which lost 1 base and 8 bases, there was a span of 0 bases.